Detailed here is one T cell receptor beta chain. Its antigen is currently unknown. This sample stems from a study of beta chain features in type 1 diabetes. The germline gives CDR1 MRHNA, CDR2 SNTAGT. This CDR3 region has 14 residues. Germline trimming cut 3 bases from V and 6 bases from J; bases unmatched to any gene: 6. Study-level results: In comparison with healthy donors, patients had naive, central memory and Treg TCRB repertoires that appeared more similar. Within each of all four CD4+ subsets, Type 1 diabetes patients had TCRB CDR3s that were moderately but significantly shorter.

Investigators reverse transcribed all isolated RNA, so they sequenced expressed TCRB transcripts. Method: immunoSEQ multiplex PCR; TCRdb's copy keeps in-frame clones and lacks some. The sample records hundreds of thousands of clones, 13% being singletons. Sequenced: naive CD4+ T cells from blood. The receptor comes from a man younger than 35 with type 1 diabetes. This chain connects TRBV6-4 to TRBJ1-1; the match to TRBD1 covers 8 bases. The CDR3 reads CASSEMSGGPEAFF. As DNA, the CDR3 is TGTGCCAGCAGTGAGATGTCAGGGGGCCCTGAAGCTTTCTTT.